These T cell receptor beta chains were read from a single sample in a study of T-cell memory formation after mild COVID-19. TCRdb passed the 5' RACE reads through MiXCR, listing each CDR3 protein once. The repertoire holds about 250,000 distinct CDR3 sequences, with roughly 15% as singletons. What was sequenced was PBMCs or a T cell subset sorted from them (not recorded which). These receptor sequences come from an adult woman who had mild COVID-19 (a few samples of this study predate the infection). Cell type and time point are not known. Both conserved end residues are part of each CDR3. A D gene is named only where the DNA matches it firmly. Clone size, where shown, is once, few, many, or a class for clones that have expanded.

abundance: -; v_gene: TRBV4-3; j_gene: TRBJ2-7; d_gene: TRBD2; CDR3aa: CASSPGLAGVYEQYF; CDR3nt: TGCGCCAGCAGCCCCGGGCTAGCGGGAGTCTACGAGCAGTACTTC
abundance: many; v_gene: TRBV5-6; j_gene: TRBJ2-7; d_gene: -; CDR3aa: CASSLPRGTYEQYF; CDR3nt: TGTGCCAGCAGCTTGCCCAGGGGAACCTACGAGCAGTACTTC
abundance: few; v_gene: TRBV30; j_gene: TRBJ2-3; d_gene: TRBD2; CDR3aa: CAWSGLAGSTDTQYF; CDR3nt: TGTGCCTGGAGTGGACTAGCGGGGAGCACAGATACGCAGTATTTT
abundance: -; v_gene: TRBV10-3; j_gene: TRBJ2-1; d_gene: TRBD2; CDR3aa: CAISARTSGMARHEQFF; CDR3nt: TGTGCCATCAGTGCCCGGACTAGCGGGATGGCCCGACATGAGCAGTTCTTC
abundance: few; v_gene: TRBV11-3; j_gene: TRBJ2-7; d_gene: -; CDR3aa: CASSSKPGTLYEQYF; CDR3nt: TGTGCCAGCAGCTCGAAACCTGGGACGTTGTACGAGCAGTACTTC
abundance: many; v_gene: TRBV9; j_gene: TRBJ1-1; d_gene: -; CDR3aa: CASSPRVDVRNTEAFF; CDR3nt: TGTGCCAGCAGCCCTCGGGTAGACGTACGGAACACTGAAGCTTTCTTT
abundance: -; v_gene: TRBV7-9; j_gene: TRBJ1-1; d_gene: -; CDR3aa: CASSSGTWRLNTEAFF; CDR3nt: TGTGCCAGCAGCTCGGGGACATGGCGCCTGAACACTGAAGCTTTCTTT
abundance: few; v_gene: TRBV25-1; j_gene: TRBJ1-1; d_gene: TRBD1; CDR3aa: CASSPGQGRFLFF; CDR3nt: TGTGCCAGCAGTCCGGGACAGGGCCGTTTCCTCTTCTTT
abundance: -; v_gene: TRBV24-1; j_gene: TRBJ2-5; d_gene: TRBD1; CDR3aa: CATSEGTGWEETQYF; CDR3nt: TGTGCCACCAGTGAAGGGACAGGGTGGGAAGAGACCCAGTACTTC
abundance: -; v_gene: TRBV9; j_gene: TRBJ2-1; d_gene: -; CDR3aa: CASSPGQTSYNEQFF; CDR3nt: TGTGCCAGCAGCCCTGGACAGACCTCCTACAATGAGCAGTTCTTC
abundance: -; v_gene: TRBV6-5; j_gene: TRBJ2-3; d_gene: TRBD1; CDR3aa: CASSYGTGGDTQYF; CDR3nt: TGTGCCAGCAGTTACGGGACAGGGGGGGATACGCAGTATTTT
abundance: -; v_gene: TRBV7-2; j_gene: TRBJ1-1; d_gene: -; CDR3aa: CASSLGPRSTEAFF; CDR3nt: TGTGCCAGCAGCTTAGGGCCACGGAGCACTGAAGCTTTCTTT
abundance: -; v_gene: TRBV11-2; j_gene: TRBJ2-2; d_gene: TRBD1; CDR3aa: CASSGTGVTGELFF; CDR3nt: TGTGCCAGTTCCGGGACAGGGGTTACCGGGGAGCTGTTTTTT
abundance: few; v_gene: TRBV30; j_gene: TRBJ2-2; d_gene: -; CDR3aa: CAWSAGAKTGELFF; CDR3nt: TGTGCCTGGAGTGCGGGTGCCAAAACCGGGGAGCTGTTTTTT
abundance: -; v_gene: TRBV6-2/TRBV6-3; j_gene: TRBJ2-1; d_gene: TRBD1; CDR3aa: CASSPYDRAVNNEQFF; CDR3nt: TGTGCCAGCAGTCCCTACGACAGGGCTGTCAACAATGAGCAGTTCTTC
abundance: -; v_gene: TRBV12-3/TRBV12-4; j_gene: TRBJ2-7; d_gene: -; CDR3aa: CASGGTTPRQYF; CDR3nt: TGTGCCAGCGGCGGGACAACGCCTCGGCAGTACTTC